This TCR beta chain was obtained from a study of blood T cell repertoires in COVID-19. Study-level background: COVID-19 samples, acute and convalescent, were from the United States, Italy and Spain. In each case, the material was cDNA or gDNA derived from T cells, B-cell-depleted T cells, or PBMCs.

The germline V gene has CDR1 MNHEY and CDR2 SVGAGI. This CDR3 contains 15 residues. Trimming at V came to 8 bases and at J to 6 bases, leaving 10 bases not matched to a gene. Source study methods: Amplification with reference gene primers provided the estimates of nucleated cell counts. Profiling relied on immunoSEQ multiplex PCR, and the TCRdb table lists in-frame clones only, not all of them. The V and J calls and clone size are taken from that table; D and trimming were inferred from the DNA. The table shows some 60,000 clones, with about 90% occurring only once. This sequence was found in a man aged 60-69 years with acute or convalescent COVID-19. Source material: peripheral blood. The chain is built from TRBV6-5 and TRBJ2-1; 10 bases are a match to TRBD2. The CDR3: CASRKGLAGANEQFF. CDR3 DNA sequence: TGTGCCAGCCGTAAGGGCCTAGCGGGGGCCAATGAGCAGTTCTTC.